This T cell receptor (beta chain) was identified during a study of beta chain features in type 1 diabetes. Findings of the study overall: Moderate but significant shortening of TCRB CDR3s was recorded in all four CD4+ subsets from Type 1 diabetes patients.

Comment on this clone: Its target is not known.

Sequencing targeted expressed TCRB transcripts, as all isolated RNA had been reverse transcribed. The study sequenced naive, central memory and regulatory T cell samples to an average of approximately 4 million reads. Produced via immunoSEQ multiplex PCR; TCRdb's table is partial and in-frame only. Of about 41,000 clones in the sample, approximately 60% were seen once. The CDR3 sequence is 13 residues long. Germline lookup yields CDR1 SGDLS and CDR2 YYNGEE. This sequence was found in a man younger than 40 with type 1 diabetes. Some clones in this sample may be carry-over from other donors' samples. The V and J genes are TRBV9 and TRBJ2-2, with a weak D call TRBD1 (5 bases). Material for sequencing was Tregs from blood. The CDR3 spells CAEKGANTGELFF. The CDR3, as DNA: TGTGCGGAGAAAGGGGCGAACACCGGGGAGCTGTTTTTT.